The next 10 T cell receptor beta chains were all read from a single sample in a study of cytomegalovirus exposure and HLA in healthy donors. Both 60 Vbeta primers and 13 Jbeta primers went into the PCR. Clones were sequenced by immunoSEQ multiplex PCR, and TCRdb holds only the in-frame ones, with some missing. The sample carries 140,000 to 150,000 clones, 79% recorded once. The sequencing sample was made of PBMCs. All receptors come from a woman between 40 and 50 years old in good health and CMV-seropositive.

This rearrangement joins TRBV19 to TRBJ2-1, with 8 nucleotides matching TRBD2. The CDR3 sequence is 16 residues long. J lost 0 bases, V lost 7 bases, and 8 bases had no gene match. Germline V lookup: CDR1 LNHDA, CDR2 SQIVND (reference sequence). DNA for the CDR3: TGTGCCAGTACCAAGGGCGGGGGGCGCTCCTACAATGAGCAGTTCTTC. This translates into CASTKGGGRSYNEQFF.

J is TRBJ1-5 and V is TRBV19; D ambiguous. This CDR3 comprises 13 residues. Germline V gives CDR1 LNHDA, CDR2 SQIVND (reference sequence). V was shortened by 3 bases and J by 3 bases, with 6 bases between the two germline ends. CDR3 nucleotide sequence: TGTGCCAGTAGTATGAGGGCCAATCAGCCCCAGCATTTT. Protein sequence: CASSMRANQPQHF.

This clone has a single count. The CDR3 DNA sequence: TGCGCCAGCGGCCGGGGGACTGGAGAGTACACCTTC. Translating gives CASGRGTGEYTF. V usage is TRBV5-1 and J usage is TRBJ1-2; possibly TRBD1 for D (5 bases). The length of the CDR3 is 12 residues. V shed 7 bases and J shed 11 bases, with 18 bases lying between them. Looked up from germline, CDR1 is SGHRS and CDR2 is YFSETQ.

The rearrangement joins TRBV7-2 to TRBJ1-2, with D maybe TRBD1 (5 bases). From germline, CDR1 is SGHTA and CDR2 FQGNSA. The CDR3 has 11 residues. Trimming left V 2 bases short and J 8 bases short, with 6 bases between. The CDR3 bases are TGTGCCAGCAGCTTAACAGGAGGCTACACCTTC. Translating gives CASSLTGGYTF.

The J gene is TRBJ1-1, the V gene TRBV29-1; TRBD1 is a possible D gene (5 bases). Germline values: CDR1 SQVTM, CDR2 ANQGSEA. The CDR3 has 13 residues. V was shortened by 5 bases and J by 7 bases, with 17 bases between the two germline ends. CDR3 in DNA: TGCAGCGTTCGAAGTGGGGCAGGGCATGAAGCTTTCTTT. It yields the protein CSVRSGAGHEAFF.

The chain is built from TRBV27 and TRBJ2-3, with D perhaps TRBD1 (6 bases). V was trimmed by 2 bases and J by 1 base, leaving 13 bases between them. Germline CDR1 MNHEY, CDR2 SMNVEV (reference sequence). There are 16 residues in the CDR3. CDR3 region: CASSLRAGAGTDTQYF. The CDR3 DNA sequence: TGTGCCAGCAGTTTAAGGGCAGGGGCCGGCACAGATACGCAGTATTTT.

The chain carries TRBV30 and TRBJ1-2; no clear D gene. The germline V and J ends were trimmed by 0 bases and 11 bases, with 16 bases remaining between them. The CDR3 runs to 13 residues. The germline CDR1 and CDR2 sequences are GTSNPN and SVGIG (reference sequence). The CDR3 DNA is TGTGCCTGGAGTGTACCCCCCAATACAGATTACACCTTC. It specifies CAWSVPPNTDYTF.

The V and J genes are TRBV19 and TRBJ2-5; TRBD1 is a possible D gene (6 bases). The CDR3 runs 13 residues. The ends were cut back, 5 bases at V and 7 bases at J, with 14 bases in the middle. Germline CDR1 is LNHDA and CDR2 is SQIVND (reference sequence). Here the CDR3 DNA reads TGTGCCAGTAGTTCAACAGGGCCGGGGACCCAGTACTTC. This translates into CASSSTGPGTQYF.

The CDR3 reads CASSHSAGTGGNEQFF. CDR3 coding DNA: TGTGCCAGCAGCCACTCAGCCGGGACAGGGGGCAATGAGCAGTTCTTC. The chain recombines TRBV13 with TRBJ2-1, with 11 bases matching TRBD1. CDR3 length: 16 residues. Germline assignment: CDR1 PRHDT and CDR2 FYEKMQ (reference sequence). V shed 5 bases, J shed 6 bases, and the junction held 9 bases outside the gene matches.

This clone is medium-sized by share. The chain uses TRBV5-4 and TRBJ1-4; 8 bases fit TRBD1. The CDR3 is made up of 17 amino acids. J gave up 0 bases and V 4 bases, and 8 bases lay outside the gene matches. In germline, CDR1 is SGHNT, CDR2 YYREEE (reference sequence). This CDR3 reads CASSLTGDTATNEKLFF. CDR3 sequence (DNA): TGTGCCAGCAGCCTGACAGGGGATACTGCAACTAATGAAAAACTGTTTTTT.